Listed below are T cell receptor beta chains from one sample, sequenced in a study of neurological immune-mediated disorders. MiXCR was run by TCRdb on the 5' RACE reads, yielding one entry per CDR3 protein. The repertoire has tens of thousands of distinct CDR3 sequences, 6% to 7% of them found once; the top ten carry 0.57%. Sequences were obtained from CD4+ T cells from blood. The receptor source for this set is a woman aged 40 to 50 in good health. CDR3s include the opening cysteine and the closing phenylalanine or tryptophan. D genes are given only for firm matches. Size tells how often a clone was seen (once, few, many) or the class of an expanded clone, and some rows leave it out.

D	length	V	size	J	DNA	CDR3
TRBD1	15	TRBV9	many	TRBJ2-1	TGTGCCAGCAGCGTCTTCGACAGGGGCCACAATGAGCAGTTCTTC	CASSVFDRGHNEQFF
NA	12	TRBV6-6	many	TRBJ1-2	TGTGCCAGCAGCCCGGACAGCTATGGCTACACCTTC	CASSPDSYGYTF
TRBD1	14	TRBV2	many	TRBJ1-5	TGTGCCAGCAGACAGGGGATGGGAAATCAGCCCCAGCATTTT	CASRQGMGNQPQHF
NA	16	TRBV5-1	many	TRBJ1-1	TGCGCCAGCAGCCGGGGGACGAGGGGTCAGCACACTGAAGCTTTCTTT	CASSRGTRGQHTEAFF
TRBD2	17	TRBV7-6	NA	TRBJ2-7	TGTGCCAGCAGCCCCTTTAGTGGCGGGGGGGAATCCTACGAGCAGTACTTC	CASSPFSGGGESYEQYF
NA	12	TRBV7-2	many	TRBJ2-5	TGTGCCAGCAGCTTAGCTGGCGGGACCCAGTACTTC	CASSLAGGTQYF
TRBD2	15	TRBV7-8	medium-sized	TRBJ2-1	TGTGCCAGCAGCCCAGCGAGCGGGAGTGTCAATGAGCAGTTCTTC	CASSPASGSVNEQFF
TRBD1	15	TRBV15	many	TRBJ2-5	TGTGCCACCAAGGGGACAGGTCGGGTGGAGGAGACCCAGTACTTC	CATKGTGRVEETQYF
NA	15	TRBV5-5	many	TRBJ2-7	TGTGCCAGCAGCTTGGTCGACAGTACCCTCTACGAGCAGTACTTC	CASSLVDSTLYEQYF
TRBD1	14	TRBV10-3	many	TRBJ2-2	TGTGCCACCAGACAGGGCTTGGACACCGGGGAGCTGTTTTTT	CATRQGLDTGELFF
NA	13	TRBV6-5	many	TRBJ1-5	TGTGCCAGCAGACGCGACTCTTTGCAGCCCCAGCATTTT	CASRRDSLQPQHF
NA	14	TRBV5-6	many	TRBJ1-6	TGTGCCAGCAGCCGCCTTCGGGGTGATTCACCCCTCCACTTT	CASSRLRGDSPLHF
NA	12	TRBV20-1	many	TRBJ2-7	TGCAGTGCCCAAGGGAGGGGGTACGAGCAGTACTTC	CSAQGRGYEQYF
TRBD2	15	TRBV13	NA	TRBJ2-7	TGTGCCAGCAGCTTAAGGATTGCGGGAGCCTACGAGCAGTACTTC	CASSLRIAGAYEQYF
NA	14	TRBV5-1	few	TRBJ2-7	TGCGCCAGCAGCTTGGTGGGGGATCCCTACGAGCAGTACTTC	CASSLVGDPYEQYF
TRBD2	15	TRBV7-2	many	TRBJ2-1	TGTGCCAGCAGCAACCCTGGGACTAGCGGGAATGAGCAGTTCTTC	CASSNPGTSGNEQFF
NA	12	TRBV29-1	NA	TRBJ1-1	TGCAGCGTTCATCGGGGGAACACTGAAGCTTTCTTT	CSVHRGNTEAFF
NA	14	TRBV5-1	many	TRBJ2-5	TGCGCCAGCTGGAAAGGGGGACGCCAAGAGACCCAGTACTTC	CASWKGGRQETQYF
NA	13	TRBV3-1	many	TRBJ1-6	TGTGCCAGCAGCCAAGTCCCCAGACTACCCCTCCACTTT	CASSQVPRLPLHF
NA	18	TRBV7-9	many	TRBJ2-6	TGTGCCAGCAGCTTAGAAGGGGTCTCGTTCTCTGGGGCCAACGTCCTGACTTTC	CASSLEGVSFSGANVLTF
TRBD1	15	TRBV7-2	many	TRBJ2-7	TGTGCCAGCAAATCGCTGGGACAGGGGTATTACGAGCAGTACTTC	CASKSLGQGYYEQYF
NA	17	TRBV12-3/TRBV12-4	many	TRBJ2-7	TGTGCCAGCAGTTTAGACAGGCTAGCGGACAGCTCCTACGAGCAGTACTTC	CASSLDRLADSSYEQYF
TRBD2	16	TRBV2	many	TRBJ2-3	TGTGCCAGCAGTGATCAAATGGGAGGGGGCACAGATACGCAGTATTTT	CASSDQMGGGTDTQYF
TRBD1	14	TRBV20-1	many	TRBJ2-3	TGCAGTGCTACCCGGGACAGCCTCACAGATACGCAGTATTTT	CSATRDSLTDTQYF
NA	15	TRBV7-2	many	TRBJ1-1	TGTGCCAGCAGCTCCGCGGGGGGGACTTACACTGAAGCTTTCTTT	CASSSAGGTYTEAFF
NA	11	TRBV20-1	many	TRBJ2-5	TGCAGTGCTAGAGCCCCAGAGACCCAGTACTTC	CSARAPETQYF
TRBD1	16	TRBV6-6	many	TRBJ2-2	TGTGCCAGCAGATCCGACAGGGGCGGTATCACCGGGGAGCTGTTTTTT	CASRSDRGGITGELFF
NA	12	TRBV5-1	many	TRBJ2-7	TGCGCCAGCAGCTCTCCTAGCTACGAGCAGTACTTC	CASSSPSYEQYF
TRBD2	15	TRBV12-3/TRBV12-4	many	TRBJ2-1	TGTGCCAGCAGTATGACTAGCGGAATGAACAATGAGCAGTTCTTC	CASSMTSGMNNEQFF
TRBD1	15	TRBV3-1	many	TRBJ1-1	TGTGCCAGCAGCCTAATGACAGGGCCGGGCACTGAAGCTTTCTTT	CASSLMTGPGTEAFF
NA	14	TRBV27	many	TRBJ2-7	TGTGCCAGCAGTCCCACCGACAGCTCCTACGAGCAGTACTTC	CASSPTDSSYEQYF
TRBD2	14	TRBV2	many	TRBJ2-4	TGTGCCAGCATTGGGACTCTAGCGGAAAACATTCAGTACTTC	CASIGTLAENIQYF
NA	13	TRBV6-5	NA	TRBJ2-1	TGTGCCAGCAGTTACAACCACAACAATGAGCAGTTCTTC	CASSYNHNNEQFF
TRBD1	14	TRBV5-1	many	TRBJ1-6	TGCGCCAGCAGCGAGACAGGGAACAATTCACCCCTCCACTTT	CASSETGNNSPLHF
NA	15	TRBV28	many	TRBJ2-7	TGTGCCAGCAGCGATCATGAGTGGGATACCTACGAGCAGTACTTC	CASSDHEWDTYEQYF
NA	15	TRBV28	many	TRBJ2-1	TGTGCCAGCAGTCCGAGACCTAGCTCCTACAATGAGCAGTTCTTC	CASSPRPSSYNEQFF
TRBD2	14	TRBV12-3/TRBV12-4	many	TRBJ2-7	TGTGCCAGCAGTTTGGGGGGGAGTGTGTACGAGCAGTACTTC	CASSLGGSVYEQYF
NA	13	TRBV5-6	many	TRBJ1-1	TGTGCCAGCAGCTTGGTTTGGGATACTGAAGCTTTCTTT	CASSLVWDTEAFF
TRBD2	16	TRBV29-1	many	TRBJ2-1	TGCAGCGTTGAGTTTGGTCTAGCGGACTCCTACAATGAGCAGTTCTTC	CSVEFGLADSYNEQFF
TRBD1	18	TRBV10-2	many	TRBJ2-1	TGCGCCAGCAGTGAGGGGGGGCCGGGACAGGGATTACTCAATGAGCAGTTCTTC	CASSEGGPGQGLLNEQFF
NA	12	TRBV7-9	many	TRBJ1-3	TGTGCCAGCAGGGACCCAGGAAACACCATATATTTT	CASRDPGNTIYF
NA	13	TRBV5-5	many	TRBJ2-3	TGTGCCACCCAGCTTGGTGCTGGAAATCCGCAGTATTTT	CATQLGAGNPQYF
NA	15	TRBV11-2	many	TRBJ2-7	TGTGCCAGCAGTCGCGGGGGGACAGGGAGGTACGAGCAGTACTTC	CASSRGGTGRYEQYF
TRBD2	15	TRBV6-5	many	TRBJ2-7	TGTGCCAGCAGTTTGACTAGCGGGAGTGTATACGAGCAGTACTTC	CASSLTSGSVYEQYF
NA	14	TRBV5-1	many	TRBJ2-3	TGCGCCAGCAGAGAGGCTAGGTCCCTGTATACGCAGTATTTT	CASREARSLYTQYF
TRBD1	17	TRBV6-6	many	TRBJ1-5	TGTGCCAGCAGTTACGGGACAGGGAGGTATAGCAATCAGCCCCAGCATTTT	CASSYGTGRYSNQPQHF
NA	14	TRBV20-1	many	TRBJ2-1	TGCAGTGCCCCGGACCCCGCCTCATACAATGAGCAGTTCTTC	CSAPDPASYNEQFF
TRBD2	16	TRBV5-5	many	TRBJ2-1	TGTGCCAGCAGTTACGACAGCGGGGCTTCCTACAATGAGCAGTTCTTC	CASSYDSGASYNEQFF
NA	13	TRBV7-6	many	TRBJ2-3	TGTGCCAGCAGCTTAATAGCGATAGATACGCAGTATTTT	CASSLIAIDTQYF
NA	14	TRBV3-1	many	TRBJ2-3	TGTGCCAGCAGCCAAGATAGGTTCTCGGATACGCAGTATTTT	CASSQDRFSDTQYF
NA	13	TRBV7-2	many	TRBJ2-3	TGTGCCAGCAGCTTACGGGTGGAGGATACGCAGTATTTT	CASSLRVEDTQYF
TRBD2	14	TRBV20-1	NA	TRBJ2-7	TGCAGTGCTAGAGGTAGTAGCGGGAGGTACGAGCAGTACTTC	CSARGSSGRYEQYF
TRBD1	14	TRBV7-9	many	TRBJ2-7	TGTGCCAGCAGCTTGACCGGGACAGTCTACGAGCAGTACTTC	CASSLTGTVYEQYF
NA	11	TRBV5-1	many	TRBJ2-7	TGCGCCAGCAGCTTCTCCTACGAGCAGTACTTC	CASSFSYEQYF
TRBD2	14	TRBV5-1	many	TRBJ2-1	TGCGCCAGCAAGACTAGCGGGCTACACAATGAGCAGTTCTTC	CASKTSGLHNEQFF